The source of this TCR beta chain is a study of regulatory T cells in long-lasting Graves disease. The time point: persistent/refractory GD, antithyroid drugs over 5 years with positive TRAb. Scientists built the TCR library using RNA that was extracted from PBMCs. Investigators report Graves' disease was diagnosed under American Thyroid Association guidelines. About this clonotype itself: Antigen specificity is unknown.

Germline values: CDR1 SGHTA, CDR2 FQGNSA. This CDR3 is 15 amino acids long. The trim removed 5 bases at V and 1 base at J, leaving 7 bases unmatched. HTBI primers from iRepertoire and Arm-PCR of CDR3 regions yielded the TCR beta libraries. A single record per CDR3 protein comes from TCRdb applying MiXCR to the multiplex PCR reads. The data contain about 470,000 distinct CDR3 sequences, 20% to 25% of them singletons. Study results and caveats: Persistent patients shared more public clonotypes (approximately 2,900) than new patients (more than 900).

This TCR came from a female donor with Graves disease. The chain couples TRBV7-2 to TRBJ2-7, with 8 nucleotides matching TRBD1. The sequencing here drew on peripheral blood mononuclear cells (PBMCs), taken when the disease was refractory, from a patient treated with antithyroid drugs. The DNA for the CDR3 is TGTGCCAGCAGCCCATGGCAGGGGGCTTCCTACGAGCAGTACTTC. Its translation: CASSPWQGASYEQYF. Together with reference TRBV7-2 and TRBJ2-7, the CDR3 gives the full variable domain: GAGVSQSPSNKVTEKGKDVELRCDPISGHTALYWYRQSLGQGLEFLIYFQGNSAPDKSGLPSDRFSAERTGGSVSTLTIQRTQQEDSAVYLCASSPWQGASYEQYFGPGTRLTVT.